The table lists the clone carrying this TCR beta chain with many counts. Its antigen is currently unknown. This sample was taken from a study of beta chain features in type 1 diabetes. Findings and caveats of the study: Patients with Type 1 diabetes showed moderately but significantly shorter TCRB CDR3s in all four CD4+ subsets.

Expressed TCRB transcripts were sequenced after all isolated RNA was converted to cDNA. The table came from immunoSEQ multiplex PCR; TCRdb's copy has only in-frame clones and leaves some out. The sample has some 370,000 clones; roughly 9.8% are singletons. Staining for CD45RO/CCR7/CD25/CD127/CD95/CD27 allowed sorting of CD4+ naive, central memory, regulatory and stem cell-like memory cells. The CDR3 contains 15 residues. V shed 6 bases and J 5 bases; nucleotides not matched to a gene: 12. The germline CDR1 and CDR2 sequences are LNHDA and SQIVND (reference sequence). The receptor's source is a man aged 30-40 years with type 1 diabetes. The source material was central memory CD4+ T cells from blood. The rearrangement joins TRBV19 to TRBJ1-2, with 7 bases matching TRBD1. The CDR3 nucleotides read TGTGCCAGTAGGTATGCACCTACAGGGGATTATGGCTACACCTTC. It specifies CASRYAPTGDYGYTF.